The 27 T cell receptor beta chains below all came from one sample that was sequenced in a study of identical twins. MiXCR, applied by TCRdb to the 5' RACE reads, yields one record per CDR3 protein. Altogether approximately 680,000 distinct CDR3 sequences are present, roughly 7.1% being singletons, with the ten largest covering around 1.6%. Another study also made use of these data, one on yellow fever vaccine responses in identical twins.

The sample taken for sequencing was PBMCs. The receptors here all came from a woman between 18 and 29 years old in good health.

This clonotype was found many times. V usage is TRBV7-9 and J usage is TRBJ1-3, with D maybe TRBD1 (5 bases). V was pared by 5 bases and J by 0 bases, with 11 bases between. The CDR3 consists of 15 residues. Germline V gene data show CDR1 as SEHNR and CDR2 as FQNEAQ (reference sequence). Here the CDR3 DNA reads TGTGCCAGCAGCATAGGAACAGGCTCTGGAAACACCATATATTTT. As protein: CASSIGTGSGNTIYF.

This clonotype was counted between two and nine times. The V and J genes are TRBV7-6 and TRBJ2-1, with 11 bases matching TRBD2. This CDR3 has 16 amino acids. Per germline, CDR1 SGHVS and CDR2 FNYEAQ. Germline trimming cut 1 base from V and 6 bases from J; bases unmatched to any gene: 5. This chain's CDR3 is CASSLVPSGGFNEQFF. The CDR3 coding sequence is TGTGCCAGCAGCTTAGTCCCTAGCGGGGGGTTCAATGAGCAGTTCTTC.

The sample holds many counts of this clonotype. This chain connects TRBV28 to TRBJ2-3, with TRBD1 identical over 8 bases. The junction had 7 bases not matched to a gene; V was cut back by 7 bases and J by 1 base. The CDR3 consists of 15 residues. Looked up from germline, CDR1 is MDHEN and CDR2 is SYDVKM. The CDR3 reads CASMGQGARTDTQYF. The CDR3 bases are TGTGCCAGCATGGGGCAGGGGGCGCGCACAGATACGCAGTATTTT.

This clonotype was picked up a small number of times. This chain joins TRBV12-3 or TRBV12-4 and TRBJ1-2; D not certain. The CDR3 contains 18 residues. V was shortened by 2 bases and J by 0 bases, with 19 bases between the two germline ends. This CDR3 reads CASSLLGGQLLANYGYTF. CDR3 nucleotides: TGTGCCAGCAGTTTACTCGGAGGGCAGCTTCTAGCTAACTATGGCTACACCTTC.

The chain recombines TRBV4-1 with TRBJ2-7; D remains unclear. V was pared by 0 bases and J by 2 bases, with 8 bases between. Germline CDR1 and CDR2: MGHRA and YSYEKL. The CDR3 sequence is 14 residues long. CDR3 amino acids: CASSQEWPTYEQYF. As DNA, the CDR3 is TGCGCCAGCAGCCAAGAGTGGCCAACCTACGAGCAGTACTTC.

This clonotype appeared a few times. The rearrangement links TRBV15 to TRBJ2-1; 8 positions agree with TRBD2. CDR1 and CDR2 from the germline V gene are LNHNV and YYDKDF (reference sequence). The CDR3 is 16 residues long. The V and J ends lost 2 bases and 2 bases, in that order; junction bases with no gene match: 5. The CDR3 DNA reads TGTGCCACCAGCAGATCGGTAGCGGGACCCTACAATGAGCAGTTCTTC. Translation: CATSRSVAGPYNEQFF.

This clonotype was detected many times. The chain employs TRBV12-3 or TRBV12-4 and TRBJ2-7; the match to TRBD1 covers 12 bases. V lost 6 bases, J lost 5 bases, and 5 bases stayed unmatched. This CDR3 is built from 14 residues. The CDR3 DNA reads TGTGCCAGCAGCCCGGGACAGGGGGCCAACGAGCAGTACTTC. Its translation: CASSPGQGANEQYF.

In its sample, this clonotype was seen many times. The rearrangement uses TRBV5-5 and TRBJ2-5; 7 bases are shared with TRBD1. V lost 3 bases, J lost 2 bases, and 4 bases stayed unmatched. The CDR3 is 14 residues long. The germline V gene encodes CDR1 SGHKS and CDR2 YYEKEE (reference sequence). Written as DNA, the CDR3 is TGTGCCAGCAGCTGGGGACAGATACAAGAGACCCAGTACTTC. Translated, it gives CASSWGQIQETQYF.

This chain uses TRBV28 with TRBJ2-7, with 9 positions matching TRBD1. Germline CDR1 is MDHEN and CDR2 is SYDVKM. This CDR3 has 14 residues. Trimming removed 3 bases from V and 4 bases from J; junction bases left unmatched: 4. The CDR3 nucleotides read TGTGCCAGCAGTTTTACAGGGGGCCGTTACGAGCAGTACTTC. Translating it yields CASSFTGGRYEQYF.

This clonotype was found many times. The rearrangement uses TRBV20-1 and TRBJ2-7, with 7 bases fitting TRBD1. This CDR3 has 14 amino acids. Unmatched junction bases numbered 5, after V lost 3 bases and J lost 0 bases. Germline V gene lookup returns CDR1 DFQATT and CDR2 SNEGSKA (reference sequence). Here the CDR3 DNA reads TGCAGTGCTAGGGCCTCAGGGGGCTCCTACGAGCAGTACTTC. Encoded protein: CSARASGGSYEQYF.

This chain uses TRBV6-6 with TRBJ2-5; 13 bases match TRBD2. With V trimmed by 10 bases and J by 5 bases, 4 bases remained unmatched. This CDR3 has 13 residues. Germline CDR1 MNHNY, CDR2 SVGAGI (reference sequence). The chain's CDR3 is CATQGLAGETQYF. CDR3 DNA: TGTGCCACCCAGGGACTAGCGGGGGAGACCCAGTACTTC.

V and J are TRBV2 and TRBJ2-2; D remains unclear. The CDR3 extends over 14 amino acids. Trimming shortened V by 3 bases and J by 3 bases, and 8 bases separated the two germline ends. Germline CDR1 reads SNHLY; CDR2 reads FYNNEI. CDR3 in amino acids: CASSESRYTGELFF. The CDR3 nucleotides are TGTGCCAGCAGTGAGTCTCGGTACACCGGGGAGCTGTTTTTT.

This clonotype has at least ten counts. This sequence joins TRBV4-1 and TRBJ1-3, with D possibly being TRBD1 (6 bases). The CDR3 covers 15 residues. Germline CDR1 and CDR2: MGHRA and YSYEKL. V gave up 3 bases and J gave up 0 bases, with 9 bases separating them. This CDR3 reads CASSQGQGSGNTIYF. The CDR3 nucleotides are TGCGCCAGCAGCCAGGGACAAGGCTCTGGAAACACCATATATTTT.

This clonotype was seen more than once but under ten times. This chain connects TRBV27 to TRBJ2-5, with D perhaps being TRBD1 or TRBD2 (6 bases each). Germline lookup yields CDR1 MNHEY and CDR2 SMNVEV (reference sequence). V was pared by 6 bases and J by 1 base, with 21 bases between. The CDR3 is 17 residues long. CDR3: CASSPRQRGALQETQYF. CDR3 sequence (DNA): TGTGCCAGCAGCCCCCGTCAGAGGGGGGCCCTCCAAGAGACCCAGTACTTC.

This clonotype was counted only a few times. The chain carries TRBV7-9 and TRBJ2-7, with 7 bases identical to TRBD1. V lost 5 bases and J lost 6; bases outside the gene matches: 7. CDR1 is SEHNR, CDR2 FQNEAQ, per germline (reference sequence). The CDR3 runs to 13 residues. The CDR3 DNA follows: TGTGCCAGCAGCAGCGACAGGGTCTCCGAGCAGTACGTC. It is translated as CASSSDRVSEQYV.

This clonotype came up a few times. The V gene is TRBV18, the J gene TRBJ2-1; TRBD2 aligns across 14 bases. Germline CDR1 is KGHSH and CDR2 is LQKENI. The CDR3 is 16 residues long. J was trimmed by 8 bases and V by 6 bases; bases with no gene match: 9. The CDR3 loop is CASSPGTSGRGDEQFF. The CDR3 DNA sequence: TGTGCCAGCTCCCCCGGGACTAGCGGGAGAGGCGATGAGCAGTTCTTC. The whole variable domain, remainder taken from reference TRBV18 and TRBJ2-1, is NAGVMQNPRHLVRRRGQEARLRCSPMKGHSHVYWYRQLPEEGLKFMVYLQKENIIDESGMPKERFSAEFPKEGPSILRIQQVVRGDSAAYFCASSPGTSGRGDEQFFGPGTRLTVL.

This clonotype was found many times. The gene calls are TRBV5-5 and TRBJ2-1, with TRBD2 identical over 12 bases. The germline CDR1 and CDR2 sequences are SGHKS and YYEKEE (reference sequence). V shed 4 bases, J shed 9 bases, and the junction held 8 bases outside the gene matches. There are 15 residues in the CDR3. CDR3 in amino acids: CASSPRLAGDTEQFF. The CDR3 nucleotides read TGTGCCAGCAGCCCACGACTAGCGGGGGATACTGAGCAGTTCTTC.

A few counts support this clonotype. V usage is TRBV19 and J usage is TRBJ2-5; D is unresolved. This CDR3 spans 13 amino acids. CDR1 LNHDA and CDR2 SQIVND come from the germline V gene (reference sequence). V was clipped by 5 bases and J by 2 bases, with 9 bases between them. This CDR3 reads CASSGHLQETQYF. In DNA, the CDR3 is TGTGCCAGTAGTGGTCACCTACAAGAGACCCAGTACTTC.

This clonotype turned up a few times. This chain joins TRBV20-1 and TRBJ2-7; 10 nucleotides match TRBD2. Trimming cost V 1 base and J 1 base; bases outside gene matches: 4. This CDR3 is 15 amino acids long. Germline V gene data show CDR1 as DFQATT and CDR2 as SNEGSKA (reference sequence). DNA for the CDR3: TGCAGTGCTAGAGGAACTAGCGGGGTATCCTACGAGCAGTACTTC. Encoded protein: CSARGTSGVSYEQYF.

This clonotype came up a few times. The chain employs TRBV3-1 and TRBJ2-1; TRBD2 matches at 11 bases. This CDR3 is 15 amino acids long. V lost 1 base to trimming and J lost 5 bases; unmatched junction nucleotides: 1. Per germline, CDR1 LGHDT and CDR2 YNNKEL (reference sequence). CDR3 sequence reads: CASSQVSGGDNEQFF. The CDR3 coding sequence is TGTGCCAGCAGCCAAGTTAGCGGGGGGGACAATGAGCAGTTCTTC.

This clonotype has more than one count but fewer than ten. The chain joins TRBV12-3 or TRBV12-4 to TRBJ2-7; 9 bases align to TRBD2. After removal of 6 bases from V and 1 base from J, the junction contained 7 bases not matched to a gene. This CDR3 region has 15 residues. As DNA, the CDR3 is TGTGCCAGCAGCCTAGGACTAGCGTTTTCCTACGAGCAGTACTTC. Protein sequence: CASSLGLAFSYEQYF.

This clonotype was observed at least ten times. CDR3 in amino acids: CASSFVSGYTDTQYF. CDR3 in DNA: TGTGCCAGCAGTTTCGTTTCGGGTTACACAGATACGCAGTATTTT. This chain links TRBV12-3 or TRBV12-4 with TRBJ2-3; no definite D call. V lost 3 bases, J lost 2 bases, and 12 bases lay in between. The CDR3 is 15 amino acids.

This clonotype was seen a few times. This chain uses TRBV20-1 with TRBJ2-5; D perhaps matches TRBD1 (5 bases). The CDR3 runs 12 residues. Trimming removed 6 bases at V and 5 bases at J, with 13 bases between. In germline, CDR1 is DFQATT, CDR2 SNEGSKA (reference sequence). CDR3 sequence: CSAPDIGETQYF. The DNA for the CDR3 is TGCAGTGCGCCGGACATCGGGGAGACCCAGTACTTC.

The CDR3 DNA reads as TGCAGTGCAAAAGGACAGGGGGAAACTGAAGCTTTCTTT. Encoded protein: CSAKGQGETEAFF. The chain combines TRBV20-1 with TRBJ1-1; TRBD1 matches 10 bases. The junction had 6 bases not matched to a gene; V was cut back by 6 bases and J by 5 bases. CDR1 is DFQATT, CDR2 SNEGSKA, per germline (reference sequence). CDR3 length: 13 amino acids.

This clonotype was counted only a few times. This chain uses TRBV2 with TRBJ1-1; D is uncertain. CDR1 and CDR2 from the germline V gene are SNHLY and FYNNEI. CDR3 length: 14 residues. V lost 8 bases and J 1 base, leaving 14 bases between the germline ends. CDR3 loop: CASVSGPANTEAFF. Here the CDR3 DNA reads TGTGCCAGCGTGTCCGGGCCCGCGAACACTGAAGCTTTCTTT.

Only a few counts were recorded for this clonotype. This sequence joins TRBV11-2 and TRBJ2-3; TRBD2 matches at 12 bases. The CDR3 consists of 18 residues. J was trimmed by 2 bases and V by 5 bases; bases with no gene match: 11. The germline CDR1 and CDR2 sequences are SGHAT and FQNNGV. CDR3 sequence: CASSRTLTSGGPTDTQYF. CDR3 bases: TGTGCCAGCAGCCGCACTCTAACTAGCGGGGGGCCCACAGATACGCAGTATTTT.

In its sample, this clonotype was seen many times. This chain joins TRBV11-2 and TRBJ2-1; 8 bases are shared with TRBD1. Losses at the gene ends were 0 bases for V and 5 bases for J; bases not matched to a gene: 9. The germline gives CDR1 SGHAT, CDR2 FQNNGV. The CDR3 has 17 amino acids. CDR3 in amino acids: CASSLELGTGRNNEQFF. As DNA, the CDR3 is TGTGCCAGCAGCTTAGAGCTGGGGACAGGAAGAAACAATGAGCAGTTCTTC.